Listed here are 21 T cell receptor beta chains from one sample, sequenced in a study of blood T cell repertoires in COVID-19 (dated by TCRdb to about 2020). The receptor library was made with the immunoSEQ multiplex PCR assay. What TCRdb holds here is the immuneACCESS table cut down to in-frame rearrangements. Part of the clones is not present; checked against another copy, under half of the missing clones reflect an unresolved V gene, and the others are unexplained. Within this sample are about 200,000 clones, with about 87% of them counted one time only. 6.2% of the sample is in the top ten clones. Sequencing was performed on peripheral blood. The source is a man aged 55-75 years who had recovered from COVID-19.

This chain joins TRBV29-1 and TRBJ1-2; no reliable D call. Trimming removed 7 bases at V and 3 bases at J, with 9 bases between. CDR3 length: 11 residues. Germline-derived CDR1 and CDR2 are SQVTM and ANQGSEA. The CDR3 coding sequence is TGCAGCGGAGGCTGGGACTATGGCTACACCTTC. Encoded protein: CSGGWDYGYTF.

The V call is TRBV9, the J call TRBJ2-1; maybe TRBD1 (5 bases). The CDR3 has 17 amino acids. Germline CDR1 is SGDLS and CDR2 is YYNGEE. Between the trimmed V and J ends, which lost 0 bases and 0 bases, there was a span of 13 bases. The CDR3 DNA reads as TGTGCCAGCAGCGTAGGGTTAGGGGCCCGCTCCTACAATGAGCAGTTCTTC. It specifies CASSVGLGARSYNEQFF. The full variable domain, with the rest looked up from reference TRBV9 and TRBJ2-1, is DSGVTQTPKHLITATGQRVTLRCSPRSGDLSVYWYQQSLDQGLQFLIQYYNGEERAKGNILERFSAQQFPDLHSELNLSSLELGDSALYFCASSVGLGARSYNEQFFGPGTRLTVL.

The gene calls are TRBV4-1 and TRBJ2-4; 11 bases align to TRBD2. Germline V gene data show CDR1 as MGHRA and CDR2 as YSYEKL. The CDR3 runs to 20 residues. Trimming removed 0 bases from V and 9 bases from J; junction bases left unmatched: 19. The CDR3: CASSQDPPTSGKSPKGIQYF. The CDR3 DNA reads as TGCGCCAGCAGCCAAGATCCCCCGACTAGCGGGAAGAGCCCTAAGGGCATTCAGTACTTC.

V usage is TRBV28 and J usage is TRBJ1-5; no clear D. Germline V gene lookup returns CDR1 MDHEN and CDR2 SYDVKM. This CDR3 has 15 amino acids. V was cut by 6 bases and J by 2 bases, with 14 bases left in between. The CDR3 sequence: CASRPGGAGNQPQHF. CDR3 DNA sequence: TGTGCCAGCAGACCCGGAGGCGCGGGCAATCAGCCCCAGCATTTT.

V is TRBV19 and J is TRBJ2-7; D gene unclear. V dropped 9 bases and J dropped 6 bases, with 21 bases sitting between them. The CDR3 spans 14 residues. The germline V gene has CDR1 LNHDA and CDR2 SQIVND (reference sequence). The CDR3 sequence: CASTPGPRRREQYF. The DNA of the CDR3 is TGTGCCAGCACCCCAGGCCCTCGCCGGCGCGAGCAGTACTTC.

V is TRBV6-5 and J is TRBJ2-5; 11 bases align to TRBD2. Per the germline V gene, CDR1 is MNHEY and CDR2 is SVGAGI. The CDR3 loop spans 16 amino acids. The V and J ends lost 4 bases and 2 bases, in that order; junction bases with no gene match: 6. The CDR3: CASSSGLAGYQETQYF. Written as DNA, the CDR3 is TGTGCCAGCAGTTCAGGACTAGCGGGTTATCAAGAGACCCAGTACTTC.

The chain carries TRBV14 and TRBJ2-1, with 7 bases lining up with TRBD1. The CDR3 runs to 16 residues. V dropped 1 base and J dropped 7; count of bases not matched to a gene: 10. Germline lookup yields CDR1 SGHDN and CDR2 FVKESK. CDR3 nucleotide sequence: TGTGCCAGCAGCCAAGGCCCGGGCAGGGGGTCGAATGAGCAGTTCTTC. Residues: CASSQGPGRGSNEQFF.

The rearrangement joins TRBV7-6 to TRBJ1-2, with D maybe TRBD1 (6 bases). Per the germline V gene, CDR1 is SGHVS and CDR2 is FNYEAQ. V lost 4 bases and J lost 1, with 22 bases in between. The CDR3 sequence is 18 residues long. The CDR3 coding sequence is TGTGCCAGCAGCTCCATCCGGGACACCTCCTTTCTTAACTATGGCTACACCTTC. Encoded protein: CASSSIRDTSFLNYGYTF.

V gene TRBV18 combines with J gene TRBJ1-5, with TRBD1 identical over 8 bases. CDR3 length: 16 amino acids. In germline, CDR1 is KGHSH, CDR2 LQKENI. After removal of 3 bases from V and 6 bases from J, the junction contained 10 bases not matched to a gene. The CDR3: CASSPNPAGGPQPQHF. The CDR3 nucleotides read TGTGCCAGCTCACCCAACCCTGCAGGGGGCCCTCAGCCCCAGCATTTT.

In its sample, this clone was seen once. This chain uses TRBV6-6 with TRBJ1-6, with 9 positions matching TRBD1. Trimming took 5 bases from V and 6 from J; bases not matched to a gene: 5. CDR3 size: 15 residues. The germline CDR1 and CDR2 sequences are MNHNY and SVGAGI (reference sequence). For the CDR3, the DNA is TGTGCCAGCAGTCCATCGACAGGGGGTAATTCACCCCTCCACTTT. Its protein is CASSPSTGGNSPLHF.

Here the CDR3 DNA reads TGTGCCAGCAGGGGAGGTTTACCCACAGATACGCAGTATTTT. Amino acids: CASRGGLPTDTQYF. The J gene is TRBJ2-3, the V gene TRBV2; possible D gene TRBD2, 6 bases. The length of the CDR3 is 14 residues. CDR1 is SNHLY, CDR2 FYNNEI, per germline. Deletions cut 6 bases from V and 2 bases from J, with 12 bases between.

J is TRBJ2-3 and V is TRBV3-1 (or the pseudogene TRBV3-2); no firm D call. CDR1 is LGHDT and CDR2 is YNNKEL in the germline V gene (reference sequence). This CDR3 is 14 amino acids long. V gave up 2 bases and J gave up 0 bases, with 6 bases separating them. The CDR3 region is CASSQMSSTDTQYF. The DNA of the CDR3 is TGTGCCAGCAGCCAAATGAGCAGCACAGATACGCAGTATTTT.

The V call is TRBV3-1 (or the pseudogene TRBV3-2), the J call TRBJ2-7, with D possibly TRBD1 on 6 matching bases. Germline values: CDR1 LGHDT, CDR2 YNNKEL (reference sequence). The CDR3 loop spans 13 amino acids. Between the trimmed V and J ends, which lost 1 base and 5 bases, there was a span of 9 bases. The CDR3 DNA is TGTGCCAGCAGCCAAGCAGGGGTCGACGAGCAGTACTTC. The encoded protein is CASSQAGVDEQYF.

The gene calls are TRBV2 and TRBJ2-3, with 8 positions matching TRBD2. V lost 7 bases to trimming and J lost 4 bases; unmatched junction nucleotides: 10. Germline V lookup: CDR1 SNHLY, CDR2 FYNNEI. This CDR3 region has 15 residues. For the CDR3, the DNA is TGTGCCAGCACCCCCCGTGCGGGAGGTCCAGATACGCAGTATTTT. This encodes CASTPRAGGPDTQYF.

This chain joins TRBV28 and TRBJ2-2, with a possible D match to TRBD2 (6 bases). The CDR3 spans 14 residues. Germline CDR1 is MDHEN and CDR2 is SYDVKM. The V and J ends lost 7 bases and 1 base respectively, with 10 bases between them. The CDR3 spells CASKTGLNTGELFF. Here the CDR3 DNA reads TGTGCCAGCAAAACGGGACTGAACACCGGGGAGCTGTTTTTT. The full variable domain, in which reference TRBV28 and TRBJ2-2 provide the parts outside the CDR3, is DVKVTQSSRYLVKRTGEKVFLECVQDMDHENMFWYRQDPGLGLRLIYFSYDVKMKEKGDIPEGYSVSREKKERFSLILESASTNQTSMYLCASKTGLNTGELFFGEGSRLTVL.

CDR3 nucleotides: TGTGCCAGTAGCACCGGGACTAGCGCCCCGTCCCCAGAGACCCAGTACTTC. Its protein product is CASSTGTSAPSPETQYF. The chain couples TRBV19 to TRBJ2-5, with 10 bases that match TRBD2. This CDR3 has 17 residues. V gave up 6 bases and J gave up 4 bases; unmatched junction bases: 14. The germline CDR1 and CDR2 sequences are LNHDA and SQIVND (reference sequence).

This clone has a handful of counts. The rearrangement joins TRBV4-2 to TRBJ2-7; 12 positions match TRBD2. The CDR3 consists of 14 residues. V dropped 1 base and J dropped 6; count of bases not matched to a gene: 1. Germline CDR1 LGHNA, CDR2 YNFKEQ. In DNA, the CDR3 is TGTGCCAGCAGCCAAGGACTAGCGGGGGTCGAGCAGTACTTC. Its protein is CASSQGLAGVEQYF.

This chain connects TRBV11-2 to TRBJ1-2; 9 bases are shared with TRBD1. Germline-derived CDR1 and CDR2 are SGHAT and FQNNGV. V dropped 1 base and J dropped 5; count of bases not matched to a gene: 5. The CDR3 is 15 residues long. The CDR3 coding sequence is TGTGCCAGCAGCTTAGGCCTGGGACAGGGATATGGCTACACCTTC. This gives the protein CASSLGLGQGYGYTF.

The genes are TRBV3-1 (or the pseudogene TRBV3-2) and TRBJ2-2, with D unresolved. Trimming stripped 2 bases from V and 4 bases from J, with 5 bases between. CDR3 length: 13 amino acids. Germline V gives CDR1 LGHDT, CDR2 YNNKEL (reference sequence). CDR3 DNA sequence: TGTGCCAGCAGCCAAACCGGCACCGGGGAGCTGTTTTTT. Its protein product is CASSQTGTGELFF.

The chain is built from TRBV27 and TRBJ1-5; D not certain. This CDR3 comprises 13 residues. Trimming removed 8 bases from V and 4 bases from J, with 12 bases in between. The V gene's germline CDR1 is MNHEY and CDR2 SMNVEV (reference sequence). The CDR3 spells CASGGQMNQPQHF. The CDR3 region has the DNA TGTGCCAGCGGAGGGCAGATGAATCAGCCCCAGCATTTT.

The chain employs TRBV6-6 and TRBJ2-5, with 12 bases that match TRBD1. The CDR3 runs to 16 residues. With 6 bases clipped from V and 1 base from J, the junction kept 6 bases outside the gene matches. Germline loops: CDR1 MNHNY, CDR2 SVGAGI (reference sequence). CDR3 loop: CASRTGTGGLQETQYF. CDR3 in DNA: TGTGCCAGCAGAACCGGGACAGGGGGCCTCCAAGAGACCCAGTACTTC.